The table lists the clone carrying this TCR beta chain with a few counts. The CDR3 sequence is 15 residues long. Germline loops: CDR1 MDHEN, CDR2 SYDVKM. V lost 2 bases and J 12 bases, leaving 19 bases between the germline ends. The source of the sample is a study of T cells of healthy individuals. MiXCR, run by TCRdb on the 5' RACE reads, gives a single entry per CDR3 protein. The repertoire includes around 98,000 distinct CDR3 sequences, roughly 18% of them detected once, and around 6.5% sits in the top ten. The genes are TRBV28 and TRBJ1-4; D unresolved. This clonotype was sampled from a human donor in good health. In DNA form, the CDR3 reads TGTGCCAGCAGTTTAAGATTCCGGGGATTGGTGGAACTGTTTTTT. Its protein is CASSLRFRGLVELFF.